The sequence of this TCR beta chain was determined in a study of blood T cell repertoires in COVID-19. Overall study: Donors in the United States, Italy and Spain gave samples during acute or convalescent COVID-19. The cDNA or gDNA used as material had been derived from T cells, B-cell-depleted T cells, or PBMCs.

This CDR3 has 18 amino acids. The V and J ends lost 4 bases and 5 bases, in that order; junction bases with no gene match: 17. CDR1 is MNHEY, CDR2 SVGEGT, per germline. Per the original data handling: Reference gene primer amplification in the assay estimated nucleated cell counts. Sequenced by immunoSEQ multiplex PCR; TCRdb stores in-frame clones only, minus some. Clone size and V and J calls were adopted from that table, with D and trimming inferred from the DNA. The sample yields about 320,000 clones, roughly 88% seen once. Sequencing was performed on peripheral blood. The sequence was collected from a woman in her 50s with acute or convalescent COVID-19. The chain employs TRBV6-2 or TRBV6-3 and TRBJ2-1; TRBD2 aligns across 7 bases. In nucleotides, the CDR3 is TGTGCCAGCAGTTCCCTCGACGCGGGGGTTCTGGGGAACAATGAGCAGTTCTTC. This gives the protein CASSSLDAGVLGNNEQFF.